The source of this T cell receptor beta chain is a study of T cell repertoires in aging, cancer and after chemotherapy. This clonotype has a single count. Its antigen is unknown. Germline V gives CDR1 MNHNS, CDR2 SASEGT. This CDR3 has 13 amino acids. The V gene end was trimmed by 5 bases and the J gene end by 7 bases; junction bases not matched to a gene: 3. The template was genomic DNA from peripheral blood, not RNA. Multiplex touch-down PCR with TRB-A/B primers amplified rearranged V-D-J TRB sequences. TCRdb fed the multiplex PCR reads into MiXCR, producing one record per CDR3 protein. The table lists approximately 1,300 distinct CDR3 sequences, roughly 66% of them singletons, with 60% to 70% in the top ten. General study points: No conclusions about immunological memory after chemotherapy can be drawn from the repertoire data. Lymphoid organ infiltration in hematological cancer patients may impair thymic emigration or peripheral T cell expansion.

J is TRBJ1-2 and V is TRBV6-1; 11 bases fit TRBD1. What was sequenced was blood. This TCR was sampled from a human donor with a blood cancer. The CDR3 protein is CASSRTGGLGYTF. DNA of the CDR3: TGTGCCAGCAGTCGGACAGGGGGCCTTGGCTACACCTTC.